These T cell receptor beta chains were read from a single sample in a study of blood T cell repertoires in COVID-19. The table came from immunoSEQ multiplex PCR; TCRdb's copy has only in-frame clones and leaves some out. The repertoire includes over 450,000 clones, 75% to 90% of them detected once, and 0.75% to 0.9% sits in the top ten. Sample: peripheral blood. The receptor source for this set is a man aged 18 to 29 with COVID-19, enrolled during active disease. CDR3s include the opening cysteine and the closing phenylalanine or tryptophan. D genes are given only for firm matches. The size field is filled for only some rows; it gives once, few, many or a size class.

v_call	j_call	clone_size	d_call	cdr3_nt	cdr3_aa
TRBV6-5	TRBJ2-7	once	NA	TGTGCCAGCGGGCAAACGGGAAGCGCCGAGCAGTACTTC	CASGQTGSAEQYF
TRBV6-5	TRBJ2-7	few	TRBD2	TGTGCCAGCAGGGGGACTAGCGTTTACGAGCAGTACTTC	CASRGTSVYEQYF
TRBV18	TRBJ1-4	NA	NA	TGTGCCAGCTCACCACGTCTAGATGAAAAACTGTTTTTT	CASSPRLDEKLFF
TRBV3-1/TRBV3-2	TRBJ2-3	once	TRBD2	TGTGCCAGCAGCCGTGTACCTTTAGCGGGAGGGCCAACAGATACGCAGTATTTT	CASSRVPLAGGPTDTQYF
TRBV10-2	TRBJ2-1	NA	NA	TGCGCCAACCCCTGCGGGCAGTTCTTC	CANPCGQFF
TRBV5-5	TRBJ2-2	NA	TRBD2	TGTGCCAGCAGCTCCGGGACTAGTTTTATCACCGGGGAGCTGTTTTTT	CASSSGTSFITGELFF
TRBV25-1	TRBJ2-3	once	TRBD1	TGTGCCAGCAGGGATTCAGGGGGAGATACGCAGTATTTT	CASRDSGGDTQYF
TRBV27	TRBJ2-1	NA	NA	TGTGCCAGCAGTTTCACAGGACAGTGGGGCAATGAGCAGTTCTTC	CASSFTGQWGNEQFF
TRBV5-1	TRBJ1-4	NA	NA	TGCGCCAGCAGCTTATCGTCCGTTAATGAAAAACTGTTTTTT	CASSLSSVNEKLFF
TRBV6-1	TRBJ2-1	NA	NA	TGTGCCAGCAGTGAAGGGCCCGGGTCCGAAGGCAATGAGCAGTTCTTC	CASSEGPGSEGNEQFF
TRBV5-6	TRBJ2-7	NA	NA	TGTGCCAGCAGCTTGCAAAGCCCCTACGAGCAGTACTTC	CASSLQSPYEQYF
TRBV14	TRBJ2-7	NA	NA	TGTGCCAGCAGCCAAGGTGCGTACTACGAGCAGTACTTC	CASSQGAYYEQYF
TRBV14	TRBJ2-5	NA	NA	TGTGCCAGCAGCTACGGAGGGGCGGGGGAGACCCAGTACTTC	CASSYGGAGETQYF
TRBV5-1	TRBJ1-3	once	TRBD1	TGCGCCAGCAGCTCGACGACCGGGACAGGGGTTGGAAACACCATATATTTT	CASSSTTGTGVGNTIYF
TRBV27	TRBJ1-6	NA	NA	TGTGCCAGCAGTCCGACCGGAGGACGGGTGTTGTCACACCTCCACTTT	CASSPTGGRVLSHLHF
TRBV6-5	TRBJ2-7	NA	TRBD2	TGTGCCAGCAGTTACGCTAGCGGGAGAGGTTACGAGCAGTACTTC	CASSYASGRGYEQYF
TRBV5-1	TRBJ2-1	NA	TRBD1	TGCGCCAGCAGCTTCGGACAGGGGTCTTGGAATGAGCAGTTCTTC	CASSFGQGSWNEQFF
TRBV2	TRBJ1-1	NA	NA	TGTGCCAGCAGTGAAGCTGGAGTTGAAGCTTTCTTT	CASSEAGVEAFF
TRBV7-6	TRBJ2-7	once	TRBD1	TGTGCCAGCAGCGTCACAGGGGGCTCTTACGAGCAGTACTTC	CASSVTGGSYEQYF
TRBV4-2	TRBJ2-7	NA	NA	TGTGCCAGCAGCCAATTTAGCGGAAGCTCCTACGAGCAGTACTTC	CASSQFSGSSYEQYF
TRBV27	TRBJ2-4	NA	NA	TGTGCCAGCAGTCCATTGACAGGAGCCAAAAACATTCAGTACTTC	CASSPLTGAKNIQYF
TRBV12-3/TRBV12-4	TRBJ1-2	NA	NA	TGTGCCAGCAGCGAAGCGGATAATGGCTACACCTTC	CASSEADNGYTF
TRBV6-5	TRBJ2-5	NA	NA	TGTGCCAGCAGTTACTCCCCGACACTTCAAGAGACCCAGTACTTC	CASSYSPTLQETQYF
TRBV10-1	TRBJ2-3	NA	NA	TGCGCCAGCAGTGCAGCTGGGGCTCCAGATACGCAGTATTTT	CASSAAGAPDTQYF
TRBV19	TRBJ1-1	NA	NA	TGTGCCAGTAAGTCTCAGGGGTTTACTGAAGCTTTCTTT	CASKSQGFTEAFF
TRBV3-1/TRBV3-2	TRBJ1-1	NA	NA	TGTGCCAGCAGTTACGTTCAGGGGGAAGCTTTCTTT	CASSYVQGEAFF
TRBV7-9	TRBJ2-2	NA	TRBD1	TGTGCCAGCAGCTTGCCAGGGGGCCACGGGGAGCTGTTTTTT	CASSLPGGHGELFF
TRBV24-1	TRBJ2-5	NA	NA	TGTGCCACCAGTGATCCCAGTGTAACCGAGACCCAGTACTTC	CATSDPSVTETQYF
TRBV3-1/TRBV3-2	TRBJ1-2	NA	NA	TGTGCCAGCACCCGAACAACAGGGCCTAACTATGGCTACACCTTC	CASTRTTGPNYGYTF
TRBV6-1	TRBJ2-5	NA	TRBD2	TGTGCCAGCAGTGTGAACGGCGGGGGTTGGGAGACCCAGTACTTC	CASSVNGGGWETQYF
TRBV19	TRBJ1-5	NA	NA	TGTGCCAGTAGCCCCCAGTCGGGGTTTCAGCCCCAGCATTTT	CASSPQSGFQPQHF
TRBV7-2	TRBJ2-1	NA	TRBD2	TGTGCCACTAAGCGGGGCCACTCCTACAATGAGCAGTTCTTC	CATKRGHSYNEQFF
TRBV19	TRBJ2-5	once	NA	TGTGCCAGTAGTGCCCACAGGGAAGAGACCCAGTACTTC	CASSAHREETQYF
TRBV2	TRBJ2-2	NA	NA	TGTGCCAGCAAGAGGGAGAACACCGGGGAGCTGTTTTTT	CASKRENTGELFF
TRBV7-9	TRBJ2-1	NA	TRBD2	TGTGCCAGCAGCTTAGTGATAGCGGGAAGCAATGAGCAGTTCTTC	CASSLVIAGSNEQFF
TRBV10-1	TRBJ2-6	once	TRBD1	TGCGCCAGCAGTGAGTCGCGAACAGGGGGTCCTGGGGCCAACGTCCTGACTTTC	CASSESRTGGPGANVLTF
TRBV11-2	TRBJ2-1	NA	NA	TGTGCCAGCAAGCGAGTCTCCTACAATGAGCAGTTCTTC	CASKRVSYNEQFF
TRBV3-1/TRBV3-2	TRBJ1-5	NA	NA	TGTGCCAGCAGCCAAGCTACAGGGCTTCAGCCCCAGCATTTT	CASSQATGLQPQHF
TRBV29-1	TRBJ2-3	NA	TRBD2	TGCAGCGTTGAATTCACTAGCGGGAGTCCAGATACGCAGTATTTT	CSVEFTSGSPDTQYF
TRBV5-6	TRBJ1-6	once	NA	TGTGCCAGCAGCGCAGGCCAGGCCTATTCACCCCTCCACTTT	CASSAGQAYSPLHF
TRBV5-5	TRBJ2-7	few	NA	TGTGCCAGCAGCTTGTATCCCAGGGCCAGCGAGCAGTACTTC	CASSLYPRASEQYF
TRBV4-1	TRBJ2-1	once	NA	TGCGCCAGCAGCCAAGGTTTAGCGGCCGACAATGAGCAGTTCTTC	CASSQGLAADNEQFF
TRBV29-1	TRBJ2-7	NA	NA	TGCAGCGTTGGTAGGGGGATCGACGAGCAGTACTTC	CSVGRGIDEQYF
TRBV23-1	TRBJ2-5	few	NA	TGCGCCAGCAGCAGGGGAGGGGAGTTGGGTGAGACCCAGTACTTC	CASSRGGELGETQYF
TRBV7-9	TRBJ2-3	NA	TRBD2	TGTGCCAGCAGCTTCCATAGCGGGGGGGTAGATACGCAGTATTTT	CASSFHSGGVDTQYF
TRBV7-2	TRBJ2-1	NA	TRBD1	TGTGCCAGCAGAAATACCGGGACAGGGTCGACCAATGAGCAGTTCTTC	CASRNTGTGSTNEQFF
TRBV3-1/TRBV3-2	TRBJ2-1	NA	TRBD1	TGTGCCAGCAGCCACCCGGGACAGGGGTACAATGAGCAGTTCTTC	CASSHPGQGYNEQFF